The 26 T cell receptor beta chains given below trace back to one sample, sequenced in a study of Graves' ophthalmopathy and Graves' hyperthyroidism. The study amplified TCR beta CDR3 regions using RNA transcripts. RT-PCR in the first round used HTBI primers; a second-round multiplex PCR followed. TCRdb reprocessed the multiplex PCR reads via MiXCR and lists one record per CDR3 protein. The table records more than 1,000,000 distinct CDR3 sequences, 35% to 40% of them present only once. Sequenced input: peripheral blood or thyroid tissue (not recorded which). The receptors were gathered from an adult man with Graves' hyperthyroidism.

This clonotype was recorded at least ten times. The V gene is TRBV7-2, the J gene TRBJ1-2, with D possibly TRBD1 on 6 matching bases. This CDR3 has 12 amino acids. The V end lost 5 bases, the J end lost 8 bases, and 12 bases lay between the germline ends. The germline V gene encodes CDR1 SGHTA and CDR2 FQGNSA. CDR3 DNA sequence: TGTGCCAGCAGCCTACAGGGTGTCGGCTACACCTTC. Encoded protein: CASSLQGVGYTF.

This clonotype was counted a few times. The chain is built from TRBV15 and TRBJ2-2; no definite D call. V was pared by 4 bases and J by 2 bases, with 8 bases between. The CDR3 extends over 14 amino acids. Germline-derived CDR1 and CDR2 are LNHNV and YYDKDF (reference sequence). The CDR3 protein is CATSMNSNTGELFF. In DNA, the CDR3 is TGTGCCACCAGCATGAACTCCAACACCGGGGAGCTGTTTTTT.

V gene TRBV19 combines with J gene TRBJ2-5; D might be TRBD1 or TRBD2, each matching 5 bases. The CDR3 runs 15 residues. Trimming pared 9 bases from V and 9 bases from J, leaving 26 bases between. The germline CDR1 and CDR2 sequences are LNHDA and SQIVND (reference sequence). The CDR3 coding sequence is TGTGCCAGCAGCCCCACCCTAGCAGGGAATGGGCCCCAGTACTTC. Encoded protein: CASSPTLAGNGPQYF.

As regards this clonotype: The junction departs from the called germline gene at one end, perhaps through a read error. The chain joins TRBV10-2 to TRBJ2-5; D is perhaps TRBD1 (6 bases). Looked up from germline, CDR1 is WSHSY and CDR2 is SAAADI. This CDR3 contains 14 residues. In DNA, the CDR3 is TGTGCCAGCAAGTACAGGGCGCTGCAAGAGACCCAGTACTTC. This translates into CASKYRALQETQYF.

At least ten counts were recorded for this clonotype. V and J are TRBV10-3 and TRBJ1-5, with 8 positions matching TRBD1. Germline V gene lookup returns CDR1 ENHRY and CDR2 SYGVKD. The CDR3 loop spans 15 amino acids. J lost 1 base, V lost 10 bases, and 9 bases had no gene match. CDR3 sequence: CATMTGEQSNQPQHF. CDR3 in DNA: TGTGCCACCATGACAGGGGAACAAAGCAATCAGCCCCAGCATTTT.

This clonotype was seen repeatedly, ten times or more. V and J are TRBV4-1 and TRBJ1-3; D unclear. CDR3 length equals 15 residues. Trimming cost V 1 base and J 0 bases, with 7 bases left between them. Looked up from germline, CDR1 is MGHRA and CDR2 is YSYEKL. For the CDR3, the DNA is TGCGCCAGCAGCCAAGGCCTTATCTCTGGAAACACCATATATTTT. This encodes CASSQGLISGNTIYF.

For this clonotype: The junction shows a germline mismatch at one end, possibly a read error. The V and J genes are TRBV10-2 and TRBJ2-7; tentatively, D is TRBD2 (6 bases). Germline V CDR1 and CDR2: WSHSY, SAAADI. The CDR3 has 15 residues. The chain's CDR3 is CASSYSTRGAYEQYF. The DNA for the CDR3 is TGTGCCAGCAGTTACTCGACTAGGGGCGCCTACGAGCAGTACTTC.

The chain is built from TRBV7-3 and TRBJ2-3; TRBD1 or TRBD2 may be the D gene (6 bases each). The CDR3 loop spans 14 amino acids. Germline CDR1 reads SGHTA; CDR2 reads FQGTGA. Deletions cut 7 bases from V and 2 bases from J, with 13 bases between. In DNA form, the CDR3 reads TGTGCCAGCAAGGGGGGATACAACACAGATACGCAGTATTTT. This gives the protein CASKGGYNTDTQYF.

Turning to this clonotype: Relative to the germline gene, one junction end is altered; a read error may explain this. The chain recombines TRBV20-1 with TRBJ1-1; D is uncertain. Germline CDR1 DFQATT, CDR2 SNEGSKA (reference sequence). The CDR3 spans 13 residues. The CDR3 sequence is CSARDGWNTETFF. CDR3 in DNA: TGCAGTGCTAGAGATGGTTGGAACACTGAAACTTTCTTT.

This clonotype was detected once. The chain uses TRBV7-3 and TRBJ1-1; D is possibly TRBD1 (6 bases). Looked up from germline, CDR1 is SGHTA and CDR2 is FQGTGA. Trimming left V 4 bases short and J 3 bases short, with 12 bases between. The CDR3 totals 14 residues. The CDR3 loop is CASSSQGPDTEAFF. DNA of the CDR3: TGTGCCAGCAGCTCCCAGGGGCCCGACACTGAAGCTTTCTTT. The complete variable domain, with remaining parts taken from reference TRBV7-3 and TRBJ1-1, reads GAGVSQTPSNKVTEKGKYVELRCDPISGHTALYWYRQSLGQGPEFLIYFQGTGAADDSGLPNDRFFAVRPEGSVSTLKIQRTERGDSAVYLCASSSQGPDTEAFFGQGTRLTVV.

To note about this clonotype: Since a much larger clone is just one base distant, this may be a read error. The rearrangement uses TRBV10-3 and TRBJ1-6, with unresolved D. Looked up from germline, CDR1 is ENHRY and CDR2 is SYGVKD. The length of the CDR3 is 15 residues. Deletions cut 6 bases from V and 8 bases from J, with 17 bases between. The CDR3 region has the DNA TGTGCCATCAGCCGAAGCTGGGGTTCGGATTCACCCCTCCACTTT. Protein: CAISRSWGSDSPLHF.

This clonotype was seen a handful of times. The rearrangement joins TRBV7-8 to TRBJ2-5; TRBD1 aligns across 7 bases. CDR1 and CDR2 from the germline V gene are SGHVS and FQNEAQ. The CDR3 is 16 amino acids. Losses at the gene ends were 5 bases for V and 5 bases for J; bases not matched to a gene: 14. This chain's CDR3 is CASSVGTAFSYETQYF. The CDR3 DNA sequence: TGTGCCAGCAGCGTAGGGACAGCATTTAGTTACGAGACCCAGTACTTC.

The chain is built from TRBV4-3 and TRBJ1-2; 8 nucleotides agree with TRBD1. From germline, CDR1 is LGHNA and CDR2 YSLEER. The J segment lost 4 bases and the V segment lost 0 bases, leaving 7 bases of the junction unmatched. This CDR3 region has 16 residues. Written as DNA, the CDR3 is TGCGCCAGCAGCCAAGATCCGGCGACAGGGGTCTATGGCTACACCTTC. It translates to CASSQDPATGVYGYTF.

This clonotype has ten or more counts. The chain employs TRBV10-3 and TRBJ2-7; tentative D call: TRBD1 (5 bases). Trimming took 4 bases from V and 2 from J, leaving 12 bases between them. From germline, CDR1 is ENHRY and CDR2 SYGVKD. The CDR3 runs 14 residues. CDR3 nucleotide sequence: TGTGCCATCAGTGTCAGGACATCTACCTACGAGCAGTACTTC. Translation gives CAISVRTSTYEQYF.

Note on this clonotype: As the CDR3 is not closed by the conserved phenylalanine or tryptophan, this likely results from a read error. CDR3 nucleotide sequence: TGTGCCAGCAGTGTGAGGACAGGGCCTGGGGGCAATCAGCCCCAGCATCTT. Translation: CASSVRTGPGGNQPQHL. The chain has TRBV2 and TRBJ1-5; 8 bases are shared with TRBD1. The CDR3 is made up of 17 amino acids. The germline V gene has CDR1 SNHLY and CDR2 FYNNEI. V gave up 4 bases and J gave up 2 bases; unmatched junction bases: 10.

V and J are TRBV28 and TRBJ1-5; D is uncertain. The CDR3 runs to 15 residues. CDR1 is MDHEN and CDR2 is SYDVKM in the germline V gene. Trimming left V 6 bases short and J 0 bases short, with 12 bases between. CDR3 DNA sequence: TGTGCCAGCAGGCACAGTAGTTATAGCAATCAGCCCCAGCATTTT. Translating it yields CASRHSSYSNQPQHF.

This clonotype was counted ten times or more. The chain recombines TRBV7-9 with TRBJ1-1; D may be TRBD1 (5 bases). Germline values: CDR1 SEHNR, CDR2 FQNEAQ (reference sequence). The CDR3 consists of 15 residues. V dropped 0 bases and J dropped 2 bases, with 10 bases sitting between them. The CDR3 nucleotides are TGTGCCAGCAGCTTAGCCCCCGGGACCAACACTGAAGCTTTCTTT. Translation: CASSLAPGTNTEAFF.

The J gene is TRBJ1-1, the V gene TRBV24-1; TRBD1 agrees at 8 bases. After removal of 5 bases from V and 5 bases from J, the junction contained 6 bases not matched to a gene. Germline V CDR1 and CDR2: KGHDR, SFDVKD. The CDR3 is 14 amino acids. Here the CDR3 reads CATSARTGFTEAFF. For the CDR3, the DNA is TGTGCCACCAGTGCTCGGACAGGGTTTACTGAAGCTTTCTTT.

This clonotype was picked up a small number of times. The chain uses TRBV10-2 and TRBJ1-5, with D unclear. Germline V gene sequence: CDR1 WSHSY, CDR2 SAAADI. The CDR3 is made up of 15 amino acids. Trimming left V 1 base short and J 2 bases short, with 9 bases between. The CDR3 sequence is CASSEYRQRNQPQHF. As DNA, the CDR3 is TGCGCCAGCAGTGAGTATCGGCAGCGCAATCAGCCCCAGCATTTT.

The V gene is TRBV5-1, the J gene TRBJ2-7; the D is unclear. CDR1 is SGHRS, CDR2 YFSETQ, per germline. This CDR3 region has 14 residues. Trimming pared 1 base from V and 4 bases from J, leaving 12 bases between. The CDR3 sequence is CASSLSAVTYEQYF. CDR3 sequence (DNA): TGCGCCAGCAGCTTGTCGGCAGTCACTTACGAGCAGTACTTC.

This clonotype came up many times. The chain uses TRBV9 and TRBJ2-2; 8 positions match TRBD1. V lost 4 bases to trimming and J lost 0 bases; unmatched junction nucleotides: 5. This CDR3 is built from 16 residues. CDR1 and CDR2 from the germline V gene are SGDLS and YYNGEE. As DNA, the CDR3 is TGTGCCAGCAGCCCCAGGACAGGGACGAACACCGGGGAGCTGTTTTTT. Protein sequence: CASSPRTGTNTGELFF.

The V call is TRBV2, the J call TRBJ1-1; no clear D gene. There are 11 residues in the CDR3. V was pared by 7 bases and J by 11 bases, with 14 bases between. Germline V gene lookup returns CDR1 SNHLY and CDR2 FYNNEI. The CDR3 DNA sequence: TGTGCCAGCACTCCCGCGGGTAGGGCTTTCTTT. Its translation: CASTPAGRAFF.

As for this clonotype: This sequence may be a read error, since a much larger clone differs from it by one base. This sequence joins TRBV7-6 and TRBJ2-7; perhaps TRBD1 as D (7 bases). This CDR3 is 16 amino acids long. Per the germline V gene, CDR1 is SGHVS and CDR2 is FNYEAQ. The CDR3 loop is CAGSRYGDSGLYEQYF. The DNA for the CDR3 is TGTGCCGGCAGCCGCTACGGGGACAGCGGGCTGTACGAGCAGTACTTC.

A word on this clonotype: Since a much larger clone is just one base distant, this may be a read error. The V gene is TRBV7-2, the J gene TRBJ2-7; D may correspond to TRBD1 or TRBD2 (5 bases each). The CDR3 length is 15 residues. Trimming stripped 1 base from V and 3 bases from J, with 13 bases between. Germline loops: CDR1 SGHTA, CDR2 FQGNSA. CDR3 nucleotide sequence: TGTGCCAGCAGCTTAGATCGCCAGAGGGGCTACGAGCAGTACTTC. Translated, it gives CASSLDRQRGYEQYF.

The chain uses TRBV27 and TRBJ1-1; D might be TRBD1 (5 bases). CDR1 and CDR2 (germline): MNHEY, SMNVEV (reference sequence). Trimming shortened V by 8 bases and J by 4 bases, and 20 bases separated the two germline ends. The CDR3 has 15 residues. The CDR3 here is CASVPQAGMGTEAFF. CDR3 DNA: TGTGCCAGCGTACCCCAGGCAGGGATGGGCACTGAAGCTTTCTTT.

This clonotype has only a few counts. The chain joins TRBV25-1 to TRBJ2-2; D is undetermined. The CDR3 extends over 14 amino acids. Germline CDR1 is MGHDK and CDR2 is SYGVNS. Trimming stripped 1 base from V and 1 base from J, with 4 bases between. The DNA of the CDR3 is TGTGCCAGCAGTGAATTACAGAACACCGGGGAGCTGTTTTTT. Residues: CASSELQNTGELFF.